Below are 7 T cell receptor beta chains sequenced from a single sample in a study of blood T cell repertoires in COVID-19 (dated by TCRdb to the early 2020s). Library preparation employed the immunoSEQ multiplex PCR assay. As stored in TCRdb, this immuneACCESS dataset retains in-frame rearrangements with V and J assigned. A fraction of the clones does not appear; measured against another copy, unresolved V genes explain less than half of the discrepancy, and the remainder lacks a known reason. For this sample the table gives fewer than 150,000 clones, of which 84% were detected only once. The ten most abundant clones make up approximately 6.1% of the sample. Sequencing was done on a sample of peripheral blood. Receptors were obtained from a human donor in a cohort sampled during active COVID-19.

The chain employs TRBV28 and TRBJ2-7; the match to TRBD2 covers 7 bases. The germline V gene has CDR1 MDHEN and CDR2 SYDVKM. The CDR3 runs to 14 residues. With 5 bases clipped from V and 4 bases from J, the junction kept 8 bases outside the gene matches. The DNA of the CDR3 is TGTGCCAGCAGTGGGGGAAGGGACTATTACGAGCAGTACTTC. Amino acid sequence: CASSGGRDYYEQYF.

The chain recombines TRBV4-3 with TRBJ1-6; D unresolved. V gave up 3 bases and J gave up 9 bases, with 9 bases separating them. From germline, CDR1 is LGHNA and CDR2 YSLEER. The CDR3 spans 13 residues. The CDR3 sequence: CASSQGATSPLHF. In nucleotides, the CDR3 is TGCGCCAGCAGCCAGGGAGCAACTTCACCCCTCCACTTT.

The chain combines TRBV19 with TRBJ2-1; possible D gene TRBD2, 7 bases. The germline V gene has CDR1 LNHDA and CDR2 SQIVND (reference sequence). CDR3 length: 16 residues. Trimming removed 2 bases at V and 6 bases at J, with 17 bases between. The CDR3 sequence is CASSIPRGRLLNEQFF. In DNA, the CDR3 is TGTGCCAGTAGTATACCGCGGGGGCGCCTACTCAATGAGCAGTTCTTC.

J is TRBJ1-1 and V is TRBV7-9; TRBD1 matches at 8 bases. This CDR3 spans 14 amino acids. Germline V gives CDR1 SEHNR, CDR2 FQNEAQ (reference sequence). V shed 9 bases, J shed 6 bases, and the junction held 12 bases outside the gene matches. DNA for the CDR3: TGTGCCAGTGCAGGGGGCTTGGGAACGGCTGAAGCTTTCTTT. It is translated as CASAGGLGTAEAFF.

V is TRBV7-2 and J is TRBJ2-7; TRBD1 aligns across 10 bases. The trim removed 2 bases at V and 5 bases at J, leaving 6 bases unmatched. CDR3 length: 15 residues. CDR1 is SGHTA and CDR2 is FQGNSA in the germline V gene. The CDR3 coding sequence is TGTGCCAGCAGCTTAACCGGGACAGGGGTCCACGAGCAGTACTTC. It codes for CASSLTGTGVHEQYF.

The chain couples TRBV25-1 to TRBJ2-1; 10 bases fit TRBD1. The V segment lost 6 bases and the J segment 6 bases; nucleotides outside the gene matches: 8. Germline lookup yields CDR1 MGHDK and CDR2 SYGVNS. The length of the CDR3 is 15 residues. CDR3 nucleotides: TGTGCCAGCAGGGGGGACAGGGGCCCACCCAATGAGCAGTTCTTC. Its translation is CASRGDRGPPNEQFF.

J is TRBJ1-2 and V is TRBV3-1 (or the pseudogene TRBV3-2); 8 bases align to TRBD1. The CDR3 is made up of 15 amino acids. With V trimmed by 0 bases and J by 5 bases, 5 bases remained unmatched. Germline CDR1 LGHDT, CDR2 YNNKEL (reference sequence). CDR3 protein: CASSQDGTGGYGYTF. In DNA, the CDR3 is TGTGCCAGCAGCCAAGACGGGACAGGAGGTTATGGCTACACCTTC.